The next 27 T cell receptor beta chains were all read from a single sample in a study of CD8 T cells in ankylosing spondylitis. TCRdb itself ran the 5' RACE reads through MiXCR, one entry per CDR3 protein. This table has a few hundred thousand distinct CDR3 sequences, more than 20% appearing once. The source material was blood, either unsorted or a sorted T cell fraction (not recorded which). The receptors come from a male donor with ankylosing spondylitis or in good health (not recorded which).

This clonotype was observed a handful of times. The chain carries TRBV2 and TRBJ2-1; D unclear. Trimming cost V 5 bases and J 4 bases, with 9 bases left between them. CDR3 size: 13 residues. In germline, CDR1 is SNHLY, CDR2 FYNNEI. CDR3 in amino acids: CASSILGYNEQFF. In nucleotides, the CDR3 is TGTGCCAGCAGTATTCTGGGGTACAATGAGCAGTTCTTC.

The rearrangement joins TRBV5-1 to TRBJ2-1; D not certain. CDR1 SGHRS and CDR2 YFSETQ come from the germline V gene. Deletions cut 4 bases from V and 0 bases from J, with 35 bases between. The CDR3 totals 23 residues. The CDR3 coding sequence is TGCGCCAGCAGCCGCCCGGATTGGAGCAGGAAAGTTCCCTTGTTAGGCTCCTACAATGAGCAGTTCTTC. Its protein product is CASSRPDWSRKVPLLGSYNEQFF.

This clonotype was counted ten times or more. The chain employs TRBV27 and TRBJ2-1, with TRBD1 as a possible D gene (5 bases). Trimming cost V 4 bases and J 8 bases, with 18 bases left between them. Germline CDR1 is MNHEY and CDR2 is SMNVEV (reference sequence). The CDR3 has 15 residues. In DNA, the CDR3 is TGTGCCAGCAGTTCCTTAAGTCAGGGTGTCGATGAGCAGTTCTTC. This sequence encodes CASSSLSQGVDEQFF.

The chain joins TRBV6-1 to TRBJ2-7, with TRBD1 identical over 7 bases. The CDR3 is 13 residues long. J was trimmed by 2 bases and V by 6 bases; bases with no gene match: 4. Germline V gene sequence: CDR1 MNHNS, CDR2 SASEGT. CDR3 DNA: TGTGCCAGCAGGCCGACAGGGACCTACGAGCAGTACTTC. Protein: CASRPTGTYEQYF.

The CDR3 DNA is TGTGCCAGCAGTTTAGGGACAGGGTTTTCCTACGAGCAGTACTTC. This sequence encodes CASSLGTGFSYEQYF. The V gene is TRBV28, the J gene TRBJ2-7; 9 bases are a match to TRBD1. This CDR3 is built from 15 residues. V shed 2 bases, J shed 1 base, and the junction held 3 bases outside the gene matches. CDR1 MDHEN and CDR2 SYDVKM come from the germline V gene.

V and J are TRBV5-8 and TRBJ2-7; D call uncertain. CDR1 and CDR2 (germline): SGHTS, YDEGEE. This CDR3 is 12 amino acids long. Trimming stripped 2 bases from V and 6 bases from J, with 9 bases between. In DNA form, the CDR3 reads TGTGCCAGCAGCTTTCTTTCTCCCGAGCAGTACTTC. Its translation is CASSFLSPEQYF. The full variable domain, its missing parts supplied by reference TRBV5-8 and TRBJ2-7, is EAGVTQSPTHLIKTRGQQATLRCSPISGHTSVYWYQQALGLGLQFLLWYDEGEERNRGNFPPRFSGRQFPNYSSELNVNALELEDSALYLCASSFLSPEQYFGPGTRLTVT.

This clonotype was seen only a few times. The chain uses TRBV12-3 or TRBV12-4 and TRBJ1-1; D not certain. V was clipped by 8 bases and J by 3 bases, with 13 bases between them. The CDR3 is made up of 13 amino acids. CDR3 protein: CASGQYADTEAFF. The CDR3, as DNA: TGTGCCAGCGGCCAATATGCTGACACTGAAGCTTTCTTT.

The chain joins TRBV12-3 or TRBV12-4 to TRBJ2-7; D not resolved. The V and J ends lost 8 bases and 0 bases respectively, with 11 bases between them. The CDR3 extends over 13 amino acids. The CDR3 here is CASRWSFSYEQYF. DNA of the CDR3: TGTGCCAGCCGGTGGTCGTTCTCCTACGAGCAGTACTTC.

The chain joins TRBV7-9 to TRBJ1-5; no reliable D call. The CDR3 has 14 residues. Germline V CDR1 and CDR2: SEHNR, FQNEAQ (reference sequence). Between the trimmed V and J ends, which lost 1 base and 3 bases, there was a span of 7 bases. The CDR3 nucleotides read TGTGCCAGCAGCTTAGTTGGCCCCAATCAGCCCCAGCATTTT. Translating it yields CASSLVGPNQPQHF.

The table lists this clonotype with a few counts. The CDR3: CASSFAGTGFRSGANVLTF. As DNA, the CDR3 is TGTGCCAGCAGCTTTGCCGGGACAGGATTTCGCTCTGGGGCCAACGTCCTGACTTTC. The chain links TRBV11-1 to TRBJ2-6; 8 bases are a match to TRBD1. V trimming: 3 bases; J trimming: 0 bases; junction bases outside the gene matches: 10. The germline V gene has CDR1 SGHAT and CDR2 FQDESV (reference sequence). This CDR3 comprises 19 residues.

The chain has TRBV12-3 or TRBV12-4 and TRBJ1-2, with no clear D. The CDR3 spans 12 residues. V gave up 0 bases and J gave up 4 bases, with 3 bases separating them. This CDR3 is CASSLASYGYTF. CDR3 sequence (DNA): TGTGCCAGCAGTTTAGCAAGCTATGGCTACACCTTC.

This chain uses TRBV11-1 with TRBJ2-2, with TRBD2 identical over 7 bases. The V gene's germline CDR1 is SGHAT and CDR2 FQDESV (reference sequence). CDR3 length: 18 amino acids. The trim removed 2 bases at V and 6 bases at J, leaving 15 bases unmatched. This CDR3 reads CASSLHPKAGPWSGELFF. The CDR3 nucleotides are TGTGCCAGCAGCTTACACCCAAAAGCGGGGCCGTGGTCCGGGGAGCTGTTTTTT.

There are a few counts of this clonotype. The chain employs TRBV30 and TRBJ2-1; D possibly corresponds to TRBD2 (5 bases). Germline V lookup: CDR1 GTSNPN, CDR2 SVGIG (reference sequence). V was pared by 0 bases and J by 3 bases, with 6 bases between. The CDR3 is made up of 13 amino acids. The CDR3 reads CAWSVEVYNEQFF. For the CDR3, the DNA is TGTGCCTGGAGTGTGGAGGTCTACAATGAGCAGTTCTTC.

This clonotype was seen a handful of times. The chain recombines TRBV12-3 or TRBV12-4 with TRBJ2-2; possibly TRBD1 for D (6 bases). CDR3 length equals 14 residues. Deletions cut 6 bases from V and 0 bases from J, with 8 bases between. The CDR3: CASRGHSNTGELFF. The CDR3 DNA sequence: TGTGCCAGCAGGGGACACTCGAACACCGGGGAGCTGTTTTTT.

The J gene is TRBJ1-1, the V gene TRBV6-5; D remains ambiguous. CDR3 length: 14 amino acids. Trimming left V 0 bases short and J 6 bases short, with 11 bases between. Germline V gene sequence: CDR1 MNHEY, CDR2 SVGAGI. The CDR3 is CASSYSIGIAEAFF. For the CDR3, the DNA is TGTGCCAGCAGTTACTCGATTGGGATCGCTGAAGCTTTCTTT.

This clonotype has a handful of counts. The chain combines TRBV15 with TRBJ2-1, with D uncertain. The V and J ends lost 3 bases and 5 bases respectively, with 8 bases between them. From germline, CDR1 is LNHNV and CDR2 YYDKDF (reference sequence). This CDR3 is 13 amino acids long. DNA of the CDR3: TGTGCCACCAGCAGTGGGCAGCACAATGAGCAGTTCTTC. Amino acid sequence: CATSSGQHNEQFF.

This chain uses TRBV7-6 with TRBJ2-5; TRBD2 aligns across 8 bases. CDR3 size: 15 residues. V shed 3 bases and J 4 bases; nucleotides not matched to a gene: 7. Germline assignment: CDR1 SGHVS and CDR2 FNYEAQ. The CDR3 nucleotides read TGTGCCAGCAGCTTCGAGCGGGGGCGGAGAGAGACCCAGTACTTC. Translated: CASSFERGRRETQYF.

This clonotype was seen more than once but under ten times. This sequence joins TRBV7-9 and TRBJ2-7, with 8 bases that match TRBD1. The length of the CDR3 is 15 residues. V was clipped by 6 bases and J by 2 bases; unmatched bases: 9. Germline V CDR1 and CDR2: SEHNR, FQNEAQ (reference sequence). The DNA for the CDR3 is TGTGCCAGCAGACCCCCGGGACAGGACACCTACGAGCAGTACTTC. Amino acid sequence: CASRPPGQDTYEQYF.

The genes are TRBV27 and TRBJ1-3; 7 positions match TRBD1. V lost 5 bases and J lost 0; bases outside the gene matches: 7. CDR1 is MNHEY, CDR2 SMNVEV, per germline (reference sequence). The CDR3 runs 16 residues. CDR3 in amino acids: CASSATGRHSGNTIYF. The CDR3 region has the DNA TGTGCCAGCAGTGCGACAGGGAGACACTCTGGAAACACCATATATTTT.

The gene calls are TRBV4-2 and TRBJ2-7; the D gene is possibly TRBD2 (7 bases). The CDR3 loop spans 17 amino acids. Trimming pared 3 bases from V and 4 bases from J, leaving 22 bases between. CDR1 and CDR2 from the germline V gene are LGHNA and YNFKEQ. CDR3 region: CASSHAPEGGGWYEQYF. In nucleotides, the CDR3 is TGTGCCAGCAGCCACGCACCCGAGGGGGGGGGCTGGTACGAGCAGTACTTC.

This clonotype was recorded a few times. The chain employs TRBV6-5 and TRBJ1-1, with 9 bases that match TRBD1. Losses at the gene ends were 2 bases for V and 4 bases for J; bases not matched to a gene: 2. This CDR3 contains 14 residues. Germline values: CDR1 MNHEY, CDR2 SVGAGI. CDR3 loop: CASSYGQGSTEAFF. The CDR3 nucleotides read TGTGCCAGCAGTTACGGACAGGGGAGCACTGAAGCTTTCTTT.

A few counts support this clonotype. This sequence joins TRBV10-3 and TRBJ2-5; the match to TRBD2 covers 8 bases. The CDR3 runs to 15 residues. V shed 0 bases and J 5 bases; nucleotides not matched to a gene: 5. Germline CDR1 is ENHRY and CDR2 is SYGVKD. The CDR3 DNA reads as TGTGCCATCAGTGAGTCCCAGCGGGGGAGCGAGACCCAGTACTTC. Residues: CAISESQRGSETQYF.

The rearrangement joins TRBV12-3 or TRBV12-4 to TRBJ2-1; perhaps TRBD1 as D (6 bases). The CDR3 consists of 16 residues. Trimming took off 9 bases at V and 5 bases at J, with 23 bases between the two ends. The CDR3 DNA is TGTGCCAGTAGTCCGAGGACAGTTCAGGTGGACAATGAGCAGTTCTTC. Protein sequence: CASSPRTVQVDNEQFF.

This clonotype was seen more than once but under ten times. CDR3 sequence (DNA): TGTGCCAGCAGAGTGCCAGGAACGTACAATGAGCAGTTCTTC. It is translated as CASRVPGTYNEQFF. V is TRBV6-1 and J is TRBJ2-1; D unclear. There are 14 residues in the CDR3. From germline, CDR1 is MNHNS and CDR2 SASEGT. Trimming removed 6 bases at V and 4 bases at J, with 13 bases between.

This clonotype was recorded a few times. This sequence joins TRBV12-3 or TRBV12-4 and TRBJ1-2; 11 bases align to TRBD1. The junction had 3 bases not matched to a gene; V was cut back by 5 bases and J by 4 bases. This CDR3 comprises 14 residues. CDR3 region: CASSAGTGGYGYTF. Here the CDR3 DNA reads TGTGCCAGCAGTGCCGGGACAGGGGGCTATGGCTACACCTTC.

This chain joins TRBV30 and TRBJ1-6; TRBD1 agrees at 9 bases. The germline CDR1 and CDR2 sequences are GTSNPN and SVGIG (reference sequence). V trimming: 3 bases; J trimming: 10 bases; junction bases outside the gene matches: 4. The CDR3 covers 13 residues. Here the CDR3 DNA reads TGTGCCTGGAGGGACAGGGGAATGTCACCCCTCCACTTT. Translated: CAWRDRGMSPLHF.

This chain joins TRBV9 and TRBJ2-3; 8 bases are a match to TRBD2. The CDR3 consists of 16 residues. V trimming: 3 bases; J trimming: 5 bases; junction bases outside the gene matches: 11. Germline CDR1 reads SGDLS; CDR2 reads YYNGEE. The CDR3 protein is CASSAELAGGRDTQYF. The CDR3 DNA reads as TGTGCCAGCAGCGCCGAATTGGCGGGGGGCCGAGATACGCAGTATTTT.